The source of this TCR beta chain is a study of shared clonotypes between healthy human individuals. General study points: What naive subsets generally showed was a larger estimated richness than memory subsets showed. The generation probabilities recorded for non-shared clonotypes fell below those of clonotypes shared by all four donors.

Original handling: Filtering differed, since immunoSEQ gave only junction sequences and no quality scores. The method was immunoSEQ multiplex PCR; TCRdb's version includes in-frame clones alone and lacks a portion of them. That table is the source of V, J and clone size, and D and trimming were worked out from the DNA. The data contain nearly 600,000 clones, around 95% of them singletons. The CDR3 covers 16 residues. Germline CDR1 and CDR2: SGHAT and FQDESV (reference sequence). Terminally differentiated effector memory CD45RA+ cells were excluded from the naive CD8 cells, which were CD45RO-negative and positively selected for CCR7. Notes on this clone: Its antigen is not identified.

This chain links TRBV11-1 with TRBJ2-5; 7 bases fit TRBD2. The J call could be wrong; TRBJ2-7 is a better fit for the DNA end. Sequenced: naive CD8+ T cells sorted from blood. This sequence was found in a woman in her 30s in good health. The CDR3 loop reads CASSSLLRGFTYEQYF. Here the CDR3 DNA reads TGTGCCAGCAGTTCCCTCCTGCGGGGGTTCACCTACGAGCAGTACTTC.